This paragraph reports one T cell receptor beta chain. The antigen is unknown. The germline V gene encodes CDR1 SGHVS and CDR2 FQNEAQ. V gave up 5 bases and J gave up 4 bases; unmatched junction bases: 10. This CDR3 comprises 16 residues. Starting from about 470 ng of total RNA, TCR libraries were made with linear amplification. TCRdb independently ran MiXCR on the reads; one entry per CDR3 protein. Found here are approximately 200,000 distinct CDR3 sequences, 74% of them singletons; the top ten hold about 2.4%. This sample is drawn from a study of healthy donors' naive CD4 and CD8 T cells. Study-wide points: Possible naive T cell homeostatic proliferation bias remained unaddressed.

CD4+CD8-CD45RO-CD45RA+ cells were naive CD4+; CD8+CD4-CD45RA+CD27bright cells were naive CD8+. This clonotype originated in a pool of human donors in good health; the sample pools cells from several healthy donors. This chain uses TRBV7-8 with TRBJ1-5; 8 bases map to TRBD1. The material sequenced was naive CD4+ and CD8+ T cells sorted from blood, pooled from several donors. CDR3 amino acids: CASSLGAGGRNQPQHF. The CDR3 nucleotides read TGTGCCAGCAGCCTTGGGGCAGGGGGCCGGAATCAGCCCCAGCATTTT.